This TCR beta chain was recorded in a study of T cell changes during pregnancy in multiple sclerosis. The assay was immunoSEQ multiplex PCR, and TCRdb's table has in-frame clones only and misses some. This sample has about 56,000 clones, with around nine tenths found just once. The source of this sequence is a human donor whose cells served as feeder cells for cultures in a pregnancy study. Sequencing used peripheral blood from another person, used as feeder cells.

The CDR3 nucleotides read TGTGCCAGCAATGTACGGACAGGCTTAAATGAAAAACTGTTTTTT. It yields the protein CASNVRTGLNEKLFF. V is TRBV28 and J is TRBJ1-4; 7 bases are a match to TRBD1. The CDR3 consists of 15 residues. Germline CDR1 is MDHEN and CDR2 is SYDVKM. J was trimmed by 5 bases and V by 7 bases; bases with no gene match: 10.